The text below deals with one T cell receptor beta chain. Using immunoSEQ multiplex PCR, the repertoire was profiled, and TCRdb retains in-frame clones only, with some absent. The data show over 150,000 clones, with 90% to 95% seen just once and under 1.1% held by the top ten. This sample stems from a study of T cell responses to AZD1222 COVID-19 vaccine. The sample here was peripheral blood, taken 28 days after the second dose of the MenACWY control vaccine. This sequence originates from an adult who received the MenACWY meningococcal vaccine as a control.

The CDR3 DNA sequence: TGTGCCAGCAGTGACAGGGTGATGCAGTCTAATGAGCAGTTCTTC. Protein sequence: CASSDRVMQSNEQFF. The chain recombines TRBV6-1 with TRBJ2-1; possibly TRBD1 for D (5 bases). The V end was cut by 3 bases, the J end by 7 bases, with 16 bases between. Germline V lookup: CDR1 MNHNS, CDR2 SASEGT. This CDR3 comprises 15 residues.